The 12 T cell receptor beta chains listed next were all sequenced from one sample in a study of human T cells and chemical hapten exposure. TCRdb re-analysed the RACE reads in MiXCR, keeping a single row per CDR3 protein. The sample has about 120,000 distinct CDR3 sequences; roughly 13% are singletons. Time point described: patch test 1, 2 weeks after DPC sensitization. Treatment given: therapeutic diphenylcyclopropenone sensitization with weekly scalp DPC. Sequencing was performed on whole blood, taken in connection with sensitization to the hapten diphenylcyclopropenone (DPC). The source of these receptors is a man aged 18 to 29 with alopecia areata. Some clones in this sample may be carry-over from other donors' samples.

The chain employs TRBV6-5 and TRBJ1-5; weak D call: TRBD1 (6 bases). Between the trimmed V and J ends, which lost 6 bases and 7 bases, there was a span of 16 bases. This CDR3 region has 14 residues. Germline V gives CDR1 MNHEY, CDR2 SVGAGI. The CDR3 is CASSVTGIGQPQHF. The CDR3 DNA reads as TGTGCCAGCAGCGTGACAGGAATCGGACAGCCCCAGCATTTT.

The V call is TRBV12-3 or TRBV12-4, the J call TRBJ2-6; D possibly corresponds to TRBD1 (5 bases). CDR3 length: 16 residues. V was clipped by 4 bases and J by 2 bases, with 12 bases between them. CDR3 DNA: TGTGCCAGCAGTTCGCTAGGGGATACTGGGGCCAACGTCCTGACTTTC. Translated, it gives CASSSLGDTGANVLTF.

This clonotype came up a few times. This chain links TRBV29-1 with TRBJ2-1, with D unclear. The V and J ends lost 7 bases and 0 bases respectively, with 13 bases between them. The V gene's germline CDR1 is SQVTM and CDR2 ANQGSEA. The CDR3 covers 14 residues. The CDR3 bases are TGCAGCGCCGAGACCTCGAGCTCCTACAATGAGCAGTTCTTC. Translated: CSAETSSSYNEQFF.

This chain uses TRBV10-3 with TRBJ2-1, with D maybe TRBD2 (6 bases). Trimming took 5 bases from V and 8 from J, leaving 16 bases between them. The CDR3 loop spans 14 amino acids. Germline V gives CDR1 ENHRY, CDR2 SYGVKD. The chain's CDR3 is CAISTPVGTHEQFF. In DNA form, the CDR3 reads TGTGCCATCAGTACACCGGTCGGGACTCATGAGCAGTTCTTC.

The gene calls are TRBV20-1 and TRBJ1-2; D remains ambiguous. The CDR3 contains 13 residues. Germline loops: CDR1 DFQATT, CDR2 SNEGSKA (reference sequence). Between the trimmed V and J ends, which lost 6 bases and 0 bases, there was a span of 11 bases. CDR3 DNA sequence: TGCAGTGCCCCGGCGGGTCCTAACTATGGCTACACCTTC. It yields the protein CSAPAGPNYGYTF.

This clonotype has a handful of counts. CDR3 region: CSASGQPTYEQYV. In DNA, the CDR3 is TGCAGTGCTAGCGGTCAGCCAACCTACGAGCAGTACGTC. This chain connects TRBV20-1 to TRBJ2-7; no firm D call. CDR1 DFQATT and CDR2 SNEGSKA come from the germline V gene (reference sequence). V dropped 3 bases and J dropped 2 bases, with 11 bases sitting between them. This CDR3 contains 13 residues.

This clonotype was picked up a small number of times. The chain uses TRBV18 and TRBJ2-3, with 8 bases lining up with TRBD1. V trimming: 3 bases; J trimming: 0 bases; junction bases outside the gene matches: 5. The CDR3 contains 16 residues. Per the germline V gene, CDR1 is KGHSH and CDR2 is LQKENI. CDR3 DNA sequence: TGTGCCAGCTCACCGCGGCAGGGGGCAAGCACAGATACGCAGTATTTT. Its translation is CASSPRQGASTDTQYF.

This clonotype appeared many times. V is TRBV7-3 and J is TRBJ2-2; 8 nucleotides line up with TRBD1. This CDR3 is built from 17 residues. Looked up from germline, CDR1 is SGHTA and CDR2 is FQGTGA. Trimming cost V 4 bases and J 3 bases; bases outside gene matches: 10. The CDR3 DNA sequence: TGTGCCAGCAGCTCGACCCCGGGACAGGTACACACCGGGGAGCTGTTTTTT. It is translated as CASSSTPGQVHTGELFF.

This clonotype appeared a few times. CDR3 protein: CASSLRGGYDTQYF. The CDR3 DNA is TGTGCCAGCAGCTTAAGGGGGGGATATGATACGCAGTATTTT. The chain combines TRBV11-2 with TRBJ2-3, with D maybe TRBD2 (7 bases). Trimming removed 2 bases at V and 6 bases at J, with 12 bases between. CDR3 size: 14 residues. CDR1 and CDR2 from the germline V gene are SGHAT and FQNNGV.

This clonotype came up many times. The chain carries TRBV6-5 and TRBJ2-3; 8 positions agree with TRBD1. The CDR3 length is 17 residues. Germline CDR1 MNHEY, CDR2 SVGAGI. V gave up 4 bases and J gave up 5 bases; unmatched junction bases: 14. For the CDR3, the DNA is TGTGCCAGCAGTTCCTACGGACAGGGCGCCCGGGGAGATACGCAGTATTTT. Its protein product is CASSSYGQGARGDTQYF.

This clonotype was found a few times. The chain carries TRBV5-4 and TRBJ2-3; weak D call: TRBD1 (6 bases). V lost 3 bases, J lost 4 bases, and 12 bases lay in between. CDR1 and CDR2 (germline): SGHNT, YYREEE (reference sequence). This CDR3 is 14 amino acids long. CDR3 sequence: CASSYTGNPDTQYF. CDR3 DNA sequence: TGTGCCAGCAGCTATACAGGGAACCCAGATACGCAGTATTTT.

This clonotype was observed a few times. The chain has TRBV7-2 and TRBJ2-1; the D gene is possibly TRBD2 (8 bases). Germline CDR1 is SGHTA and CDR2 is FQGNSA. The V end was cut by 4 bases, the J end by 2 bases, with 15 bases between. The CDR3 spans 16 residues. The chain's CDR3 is CASSSGGTVPYNEQFF. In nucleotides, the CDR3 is TGTGCCAGCAGCTCGGGGGGGACAGTGCCCTACAATGAGCAGTTCTTC.